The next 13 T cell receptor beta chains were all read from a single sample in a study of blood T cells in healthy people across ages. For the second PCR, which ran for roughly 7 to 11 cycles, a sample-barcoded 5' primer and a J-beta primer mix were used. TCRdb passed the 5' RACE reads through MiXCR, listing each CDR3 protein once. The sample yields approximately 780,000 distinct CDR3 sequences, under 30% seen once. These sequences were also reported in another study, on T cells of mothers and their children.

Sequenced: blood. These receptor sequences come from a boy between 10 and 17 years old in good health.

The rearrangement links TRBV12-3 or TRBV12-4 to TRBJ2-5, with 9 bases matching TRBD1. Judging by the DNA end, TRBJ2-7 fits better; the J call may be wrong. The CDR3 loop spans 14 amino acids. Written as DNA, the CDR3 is TGTGCCAGCAGTGTCCGACAGGGGGTGGTCGAGCAGTACTTC. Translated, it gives CASSVRQGVVEQYF.

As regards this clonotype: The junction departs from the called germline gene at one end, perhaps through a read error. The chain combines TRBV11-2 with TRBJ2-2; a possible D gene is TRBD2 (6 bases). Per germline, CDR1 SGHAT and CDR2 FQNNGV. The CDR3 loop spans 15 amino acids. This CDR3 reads CASSLRGTSSGELVF. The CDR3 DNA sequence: TGTGCCAGCAGCTTAAGGGGCACTAGCTCTGGGGAGCTGGTTTTT. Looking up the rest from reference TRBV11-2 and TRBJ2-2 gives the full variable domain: EAGVAQSPRYKIIEKRQSVAFWCNPISGHATLYWYQQILGQGPKLLIQFQNNGVVDDSQLPKDRFSAERLKGVDSTLKIQPAKLEDSAVYLCASSLRGTSSGELVFGEGSRLTVL.

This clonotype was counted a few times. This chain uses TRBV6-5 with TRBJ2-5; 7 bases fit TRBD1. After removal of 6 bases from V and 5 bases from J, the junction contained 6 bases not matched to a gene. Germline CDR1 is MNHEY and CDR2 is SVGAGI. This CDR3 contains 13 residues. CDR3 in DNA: TGTGCCAGCAGAAAGGACAGGCGGGAGACCCAGTACTTC. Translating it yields CASRKDRRETQYF.

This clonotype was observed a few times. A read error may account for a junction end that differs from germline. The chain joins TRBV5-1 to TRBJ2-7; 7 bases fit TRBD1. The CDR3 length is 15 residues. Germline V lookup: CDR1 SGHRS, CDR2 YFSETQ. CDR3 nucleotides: TGCGCCAGCAGCGACACGGGACAGTTCTCCTACGATCAGTACTTC. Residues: CASSDTGQFSYDQYF.

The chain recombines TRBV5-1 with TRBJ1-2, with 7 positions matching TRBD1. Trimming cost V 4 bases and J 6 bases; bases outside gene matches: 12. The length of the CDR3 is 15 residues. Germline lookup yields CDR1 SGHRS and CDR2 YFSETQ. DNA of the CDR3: TGCGCCAGCAGCATCGACGGACAGGCCTCTCATGGCTACACCTTC. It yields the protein CASSIDGQASHGYTF.

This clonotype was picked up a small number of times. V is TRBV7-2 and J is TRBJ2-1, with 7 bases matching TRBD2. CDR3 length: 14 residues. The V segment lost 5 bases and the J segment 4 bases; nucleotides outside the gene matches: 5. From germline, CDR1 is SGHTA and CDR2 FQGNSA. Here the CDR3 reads CASSAQRGYNEQFF. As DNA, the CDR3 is TGTGCCAGCAGCGCGCAGCGGGGTTACAATGAGCAGTTCTTC.

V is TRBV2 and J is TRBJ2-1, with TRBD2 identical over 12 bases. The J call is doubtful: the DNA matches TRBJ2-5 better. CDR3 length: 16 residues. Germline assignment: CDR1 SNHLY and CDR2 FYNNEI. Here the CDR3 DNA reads TGTGCCAGCAGTATTACTAGCGGGGGGCCGGGAGAGACCCAGTACTTC. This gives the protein CASSITSGGPGETQYF.

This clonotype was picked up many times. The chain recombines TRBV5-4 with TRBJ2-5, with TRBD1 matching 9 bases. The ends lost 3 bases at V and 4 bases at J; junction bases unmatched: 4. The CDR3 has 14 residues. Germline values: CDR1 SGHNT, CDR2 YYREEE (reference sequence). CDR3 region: CASSSQGAVETQYF. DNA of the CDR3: TGTGCCAGCAGCTCACAGGGGGCGGTAGAGACCCAGTACTTC.

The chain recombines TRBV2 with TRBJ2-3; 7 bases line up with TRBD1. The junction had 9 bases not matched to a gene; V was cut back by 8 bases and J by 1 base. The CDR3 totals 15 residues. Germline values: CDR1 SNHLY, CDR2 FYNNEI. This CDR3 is CASGPGQVRTDTQYF. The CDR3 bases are TGTGCCAGCGGCCCTGGACAGGTTCGCACAGATACGCAGTATTTT.

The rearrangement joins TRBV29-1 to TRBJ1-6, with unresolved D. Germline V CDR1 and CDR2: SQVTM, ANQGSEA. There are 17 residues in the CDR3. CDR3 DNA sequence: TGCAGGGAACCTTGGAACAAGATGTGTGCCTATAATTCACCCCTCCACTTT. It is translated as CREPWNKMCAYNSPLHF.

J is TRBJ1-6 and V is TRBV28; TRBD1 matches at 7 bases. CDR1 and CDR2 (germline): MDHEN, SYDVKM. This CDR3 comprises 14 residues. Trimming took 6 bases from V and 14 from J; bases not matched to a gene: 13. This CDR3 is CASRIGQALSALHF. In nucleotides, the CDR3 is TGTGCCAGCAGGATCGGACAGGCTTTATCGGCCCTCCACTTT.

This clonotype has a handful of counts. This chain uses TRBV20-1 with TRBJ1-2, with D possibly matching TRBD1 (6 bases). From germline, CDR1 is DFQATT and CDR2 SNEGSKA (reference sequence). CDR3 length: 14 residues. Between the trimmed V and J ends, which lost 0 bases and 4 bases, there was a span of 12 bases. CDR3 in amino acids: CSARDRGASYGYTF. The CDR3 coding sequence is TGCAGTGCTAGAGATCGGGGGGCAAGCTATGGCTACACCTTC.

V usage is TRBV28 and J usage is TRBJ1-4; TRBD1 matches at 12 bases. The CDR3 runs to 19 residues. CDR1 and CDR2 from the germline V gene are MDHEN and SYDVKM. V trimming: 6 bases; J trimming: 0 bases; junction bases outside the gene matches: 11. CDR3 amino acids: CASRALPGQGATTNEKLFF. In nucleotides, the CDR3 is TGTGCCAGCAGGGCCCTCCCGGGACAGGGGGCAACAACTAATGAAAAACTGTTTTTT.